The clone carrying this TCR beta chain was seen more than once but under ten times. Molecular barcoding with unique molecular identifiers was used for the TCRbeta library. TCRdb processed the PCR reads anew with MiXCR; each CDR3 protein has one entry. The sample has about 500,000 distinct CDR3 sequences, 32% seen once. This sample is drawn from a study of T-cell reconstitution after alpha-beta-depleted transplantation in children. J gave up 2 bases and V 4 bases, and 10 bases lay outside the gene matches. The CDR3 is made up of 16 amino acids. Germline CDR1 and CDR2: GTSNPN and SVGIG (reference sequence).

Source: PBMCs from the stem cell graft donor, taken from the stem cell graft. The TCR was taken from a human donor who donated a stem cell graft to a child with aplastic anemia. The chain has TRBV30 and TRBJ2-3, with 9 nucleotides matching TRBD2. CDR3 in amino acids: CAWNTGTSLYTDTQYF. For the CDR3, the DNA is TGTGCCTGGAACACCGGGACTAGCCTTTACACAGATACGCAGTATTTT.